This T cell receptor (beta chain) was retrieved from a study of CD8+CD57+ T cells in acquired aplastic anemia. Study at large: On average, sorted CD4+ and CD8+ cells gave approximately 3.5 ug of DNA.

Details on this clonotype: Its antigen is not known.

Study findings and constraints: It was found that under 30 CD8+ CDR3 sequences were shared between patients and controls.

Germline CDR1 is SGHTA and CDR2 is FQGNSA. This CDR3 is 15 amino acids long. V was cut by 5 bases and J by 1 base, with 14 bases left in between. Patients chosen for sequencing had CD8+CD57+ cells that had expanded, as shown by flow cytometry. With no exception, the patients had severe acquired aplastic anemia. No therapy had been given to the patients at the time of blood sampling. Genomic DNA acted as the template from which TCR beta VDJ combination and CDR3 sequence profiling were carried out. Via MiXCR, TCRdb re-called the reads, giving one row per CDR3 protein. Counted here are approximately 190,000 distinct CDR3 sequences, 48% occurring once; the ten biggest clones make up over 7.5%.

Sequenced sample: sorted CD4+, CD8+, or CD8+CD57+ T cells (not recorded which) from PBMCs. The V and J genes are TRBV7-2 and TRBJ2-5; a possible D gene is TRBD2 (7 bases). This sequence originates from a human donor with aplastic anemia. CDR3 amino acids: CASSPEAGAQETQYF. In DNA form, the CDR3 reads TGTGCCAGCAGCCCGGAGGCGGGGGCCCAAGAGACCCAGTACTTC.